The TCR beta chain under discussion was sequenced for a study of blood T cell dynamics during melanoma immunotherapy. Time point denoted: pre-treatment baseline. In regard to this clone: Its antigen is not known.

This CDR3 has 15 amino acids. Per the germline V gene, CDR1 is SNHLY and CDR2 is FYNNEI. With 4 bases removed from V and 0 bases from J, the gap between germline ends came to 10 bases. Sequencing was performed with immunoSEQ multiplex PCR; in TCRdb, only in-frame clones are kept and a portion is missing. The repertoire includes about 14,000 clones, 80% to 90% of them detected once, and around 6% sits in the top ten. Overall study results and limits: PBMC repertoires of eventual disease-control patients split at W3 into clonality or diversity gains.

The receptor's source is a human donor with melanoma. This sequence joins TRBV2 and TRBJ2-1; D is ambiguous. The sequenced sample was blood, obtained from a patient treated with checkpoint blockade. CDR3 DNA sequence: TGTGCCAGCAGTGGGCGGAGAACCTCCTACAATGAGCAGTTCTTC. Residues: CASSGRRTSYNEQFF.